Listed below are T cell receptor beta chains from one sample, sequenced in a study of T cells after yellow fever vaccination. TCRdb fed the 5' RACE reads into MiXCR, producing one record per CDR3 protein. The table has more than 450,000 distinct CDR3 sequences, about a fifth seen once. The starting material was PBMCs, obtained more than 20 days after the first yellow fever vaccination. Every receptor here comes from a man between 18 and 29 years old who received the YFV17D yellow fever vaccine. CDR3s include the opening cysteine and the closing phenylalanine or tryptophan. D genes are given only for firm matches. Rows may omit the clone size; those that give it use once, few, many or a size class.

v_gene	j_gene	abundance	d_gene	CDR3aa	CDR3nt
TRBV18	TRBJ1-5	few	-	CASSPIQGPGQPQHF	TGTGCCAGCTCACCAATTCAGGGTCCGGGTCAGCCCCAGCATTTT
TRBV5-6	TRBJ2-1	-	TRBD1	CASTRDRGMGFEQFF	TGTGCCAGCACCAGGGACAGGGGCATGGGATTTGAGCAGTTCTTC
TRBV9	TRBJ2-5	-	-	CASSVRAGNPGQETQYF	TGTGCCAGCAGCGTACGTGCAGGTAACCCTGGCCAAGAGACCCAGTACTTC
TRBV30	TRBJ2-5	few	-	CAWSLGVGKTQYF	TGTGCCTGGAGTTTAGGGGTTGGAAAGACCCAGTACTTC
TRBV7-7	TRBJ2-2	few	TRBD1	CASSLGGSGELFF	TGTGCTAGCAGCTTAGGGGGCTCCGGGGAGCTGTTTTTT
TRBV7-3	TRBJ2-6	-	-	CASSPGTYGANVLTF	TGTGCCAGCAGCCCCGGAACCTATGGGGCCAACGTCCTGACTTTC
TRBV12-3/TRBV12-4	TRBJ2-1	few	-	CASSLGSLGFSTYNEQFF	TGTGCCAGCAGTTTGGGGTCATTGGGGTTTTCAACCTACAATGAGCAGTTCTTC
TRBV12-3/TRBV12-4	TRBJ1-1	few	-	CASSWSFMNTEAFF	TGTGCCAGCAGTTGGAGTTTCATGAACACTGAAGCTTTCTTT
TRBV7-2	TRBJ2-3	many	-	CASSLTRSSTDTQYF	TGTGCCAGCAGCCTAACTCGGTCTAGCACAGATACGCAGTATTTT
TRBV5-1	TRBJ2-7	-	TRBD2	CASSLAGTSAYEQYF	TGCGCCAGCAGCTTGGCCGGGACTAGCGCTTACGAGCAGTACTTC
TRBV7-2	TRBJ1-6	few	-	CASSSPDSSSYNSPLHF	TGTGCCAGCAGCTCACCAGACAGCAGCTCCTATAATTCACCCCTCCACTTT
TRBV21-1	TRBJ2-7	-	-	CASSKGRGSYEQYF	TGTGCCAGCAGCAAAGGCCGTGGCTCCTACGAGCAGTACTTC
TRBV19	TRBJ1-5	-	-	CASSIFHRGPVSGSPQHF	TGTGCCAGTAGTATTTTCCACCGGGGCCCCGTATCAGGATCGCCCCAGCATTTT
TRBV12-3/TRBV12-4	TRBJ2-2	few	-	CASSPLPGVGTGELFF	TGTGCCAGCAGCCCGCTTCCGGGCGTCGGCACCGGGGAGCTGTTTTTT
TRBV6-1	TRBJ1-6	few	TRBD1	CASSEYRDSVWSIF	TGTGCCAGCAGTGAATATCGGGACAGTGTTTGGTCGATCTTT
TRBV12-3/TRBV12-4	TRBJ1-1	-	-	CASSAGAPRAFF	TGTGCCAGCAGTGCCGGGGCCCCGCGGGCTTTCTTT
TRBV6-2/TRBV6-3	TRBJ2-3	few	-	CASSYSSGLRTDTQYF	TGTGCCAGCAGTTACTCATCCGGGCTTCGCACAGATACGCAGTATTTT
TRBV6-5	TRBJ1-6	-	-	CASSYAANNSPLHF	TGTGCCAGCAGTTATGCAGCCAATAATTCACCCCTCCACTTT
TRBV28	TRBJ2-5	-	-	CASNSFAPAQETQYF	TGTGCCAGCAACTCATTTGCGCCCGCCCAAGAGACCCAGTACTTC
TRBV28	TRBJ2-3	few	-	CASSLHVHTQYF	TGTGCCAGCAGCCTCCACGTACATACGCAGTATTTT
TRBV19	TRBJ1-4	-	-	CASSIRSSEKLFF	TGTGCCAGTAGTATAAGAAGCTCGGAAAAACTGTTTTTT
TRBV12-3/TRBV12-4	TRBJ2-5	-	-	CASSPTGAETQYF	TGTGCCAGCAGTCCGACGGGGGCAGAGACCCAGTACTTC
TRBV5-4	TRBJ2-7	few	-	CASSLSDRTGEQYF	TGTGCCAGCAGCTTGTCTGACAGGACGGGAGAGCAGTACTTC
TRBV9	TRBJ1-1	few	-	CASQAQNTEAFF	TGTGCCAGCCAGGCGCAGAACACTGAAGCTTTCTTT
TRBV7-2	TRBJ2-5	few	TRBD2	CASSLWGGTQYF	TGTGCCAGCAGCTTATGGGGGGGGACCCAGTACTTC
TRBV5-5	TRBJ1-5	many	TRBD1	CASSFESGTAQHF	TGTGCCAGCAGCTTTGAGTCCGGGACAGCCCAGCATTTT
TRBV28	TRBJ2-3	once	TRBD2	CAFSLGLAGPTDTQYF	TGTGCCTTCAGTTTGGGGCTAGCGGGGCCAACAGATACGCAGTATTTT
TRBV10-3	TRBJ2-1	few	TRBD2	CAISESATSGGHNEQFF	TGTGCCATCAGTGAGTCGGCGACTAGCGGGGGGCACAATGAGCAGTTCTTC
TRBV6-5	TRBJ2-2	-	-	CASSYHRRTSNTGELFF	TGTGCCAGCAGTTACCACAGACGGACCTCGAACACCGGGGAGCTGTTTTTT
TRBV5-1	TRBJ2-7	few	TRBD2	CASSLSSGGPVGQYF	TGCGCCAGCAGCTTGTCCAGCGGGGGGCCCGTGGGGCAGTACTTC
TRBV5-1	TRBJ2-2	-	-	CASSLVPRRTANTGELFF	TGCGCCAGCAGCTTGGTCCCCCGGAGGACCGCGAACACCGGGGAGCTGTTTTTT
TRBV4-1	TRBJ2-3	-	-	CASSQVERGTDTQYF	TGCGCCAGCAGCCAAGTGGAGCGCGGCACAGATACGCAGTATTTT
TRBV9	TRBJ2-2	-	-	CASRREGGELFF	TGTGCCAGCAGAAGAGAGGGCGGGGAGCTGTTTTTT
TRBV12-3/TRBV12-4	TRBJ1-3	few	-	CASSTRTTGNTIYF	TGTGCCAGCAGTACACGGACGACAGGAAACACCATATATTTT
TRBV5-1	TRBJ1-6	few	-	CASSFQGMDNSPLHF	TGCGCCAGCAGCTTTCAGGGGATGGATAATTCACCCCTCCACTTT
TRBV12-3/TRBV12-4	TRBJ2-3	-	-	CASSSRDPDTQYF	TGTGCCAGCAGTTCCCGGGACCCGGATACGCAGTATTTT
TRBV18	TRBJ1-5	once	-	CASSPLPLNSNQPQHF	TGTGCCAGCTCACCACTACCTCTTAATAGCAATCAGCCCCAGCATTTT
TRBV5-4	TRBJ2-1	-	TRBD2	CASSLTSGDLNEQFF	TGTGCCAGCAGCCTGACTAGCGGGGACTTAAATGAGCAGTTCTTC
TRBV11-2	TRBJ2-6	-	TRBD1	CASSFPDRVHRYSGANVLTF	TGTGCCAGCAGCTTTCCGGACAGGGTTCACCGATATTCTGGGGCCAACGTCCTGACTTTC
TRBV11-2	TRBJ1-1	-	TRBD1	CASSLYRGGGAEAFF	TGTGCCAGCAGTTTATACAGGGGCGGGGGCGCTGAAGCTTTCTTT
TRBV14	TRBJ1-1	many	-	CASSLPGVSEAFF	TGTGCCAGCAGCCTCCCGGGAGTTTCTGAAGCTTTCTTT
TRBV6-5	TRBJ2-1	few	TRBD2	CASTLPGTSGGYNEQFF	TGTGCCAGCACCCTACCCGGGACTAGCGGGGGATATAATGAGCAGTTCTTC
TRBV30	TRBJ1-2	-	TRBD1	CAWSRGLEYGYTF	TGTGCCTGGAGCAGGGGGCTTGAATATGGCTACACCTTC
TRBV18	TRBJ1-4	many	TRBD1	CASSGQRNEKLFF	TGTGCCAGCTCGGGACAGCGGAATGAAAAACTGTTTTTT
TRBV21-1	TRBJ2-7	-	-	CASSKHPGKRAFSYEQYF	TGTGCCAGCAGCAAACACCCCGGGAAGCGGGCTTTCTCCTACGAGCAGTACTTC